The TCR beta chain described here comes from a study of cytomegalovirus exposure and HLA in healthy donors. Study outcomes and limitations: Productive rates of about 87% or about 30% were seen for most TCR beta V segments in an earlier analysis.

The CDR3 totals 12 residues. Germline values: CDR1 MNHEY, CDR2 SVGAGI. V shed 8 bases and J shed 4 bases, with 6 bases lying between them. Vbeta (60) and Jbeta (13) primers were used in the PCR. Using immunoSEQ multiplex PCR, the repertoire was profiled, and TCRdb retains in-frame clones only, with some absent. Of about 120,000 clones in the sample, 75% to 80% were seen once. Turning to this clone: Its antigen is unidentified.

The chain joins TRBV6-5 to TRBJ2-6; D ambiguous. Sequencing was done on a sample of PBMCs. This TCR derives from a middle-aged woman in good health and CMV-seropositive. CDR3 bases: TGTGCCAGCCTGTCGGGGGCCAACGTCCTGACTTTC. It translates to CASLSGANVLTF.